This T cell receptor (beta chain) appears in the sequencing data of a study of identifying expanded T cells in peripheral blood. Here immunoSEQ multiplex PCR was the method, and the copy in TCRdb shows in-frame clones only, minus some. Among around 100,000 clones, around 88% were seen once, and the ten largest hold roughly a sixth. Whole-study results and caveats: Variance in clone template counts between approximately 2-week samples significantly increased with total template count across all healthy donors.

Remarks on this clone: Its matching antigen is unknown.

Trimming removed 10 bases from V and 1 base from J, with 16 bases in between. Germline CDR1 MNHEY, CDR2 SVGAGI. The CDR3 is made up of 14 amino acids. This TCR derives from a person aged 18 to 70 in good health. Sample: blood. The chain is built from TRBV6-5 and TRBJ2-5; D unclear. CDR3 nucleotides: TGTGCCACTGCCTCCCCAGGAGCCCAAGAGACCCAGTACTTC. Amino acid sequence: CATASPGAQETQYF.